These 32 T cell receptor beta chains were sequenced from one sample in a study of blood T cell repertoires in COVID-19. Measured with immunoSEQ multiplex PCR; TCRdb has only the in-frame clones, and not every one. Of about 87,000 clones in the sample, roughly 76% are singletons; the top ten hold roughly 4.2%. Sequenced input: peripheral blood. The receptors derive from a woman aged 50 to 60 with acute or convalescent COVID-19.

J is TRBJ2-5 and V is TRBV6-4; D remains ambiguous. There are 12 residues in the CDR3. Germline CDR1 and CDR2: MRHNA and SNTAGT. V lost 7 bases to trimming and J lost 5 bases, with 11 bases between them. The CDR3 nucleotides are TGTGCCAGCAACGTAGAAACTGAGACCCAGTACTTC. Translation: CASNVETETQYF.

This clone has at least ten counts. The chain combines TRBV28 with TRBJ1-1, with 7 bases that match TRBD1. Germline CDR1 and CDR2: MDHEN and SYDVKM. Losses at the gene ends were 5 bases for V and 4 bases for J; bases not matched to a gene: 4. CDR3 length equals 13 residues. In DNA form, the CDR3 reads TGTGCCAGCAGTCCTACAGGGGCCACTGAAGCTTTCTTT. Translating it yields CASSPTGATEAFF.

The chain carries TRBV7-9 and TRBJ2-7, with TRBD1 matching 9 bases. CDR3 length equals 15 residues. Germline loops: CDR1 SEHNR, CDR2 FQNEAQ (reference sequence). V shed 1 base and J 6 bases; nucleotides not matched to a gene: 7. Here the CDR3 reads CASSLGWDRATEQYF. The CDR3 region has the DNA TGTGCCAGCAGCTTAGGCTGGGACAGGGCAACCGAGCAGTACTTC.

V and J are TRBV9 and TRBJ1-1, with 8 bases that match TRBD1. The junction had 5 bases not matched to a gene; V was cut back by 0 bases and J by 1 base. Germline CDR1 reads SGDLS; CDR2 reads YYNGEE. The CDR3 extends over 16 amino acids. The CDR3 spells CASSVGVGQGNTEAFF. In DNA form, the CDR3 reads TGTGCCAGCAGCGTAGGGGTCGGACAGGGGAACACTGAAGCTTTCTTT.

The chain is built from TRBV29-1 and TRBJ2-3; D gene ambiguous. Germline lookup yields CDR1 SQVTM and CDR2 ANQGSEA. This CDR3 contains 12 residues. Trimming removed 6 bases from V and 2 bases from J, with 9 bases in between. CDR3 region: CSVILATDTQYF. CDR3 sequence (DNA): TGCAGCGTAATCTTAGCCACAGATACGCAGTATTTT.

This clone was observed once. The chain recombines TRBV6-8 with TRBJ2-1; 8 nucleotides match TRBD1. Per the germline V gene, CDR1 is MNHGY and CDR2 is SAAAGT. There are 18 residues in the CDR3. Trimming took 8 bases from V and 7 from J; bases not matched to a gene: 22. The CDR3 region is CASAGGIRDRWIWNEQFF. The DNA for the CDR3 is TGTGCCAGCGCAGGGGGTATACGGGACAGGTGGATATGGAATGAGCAGTTCTTC.

The V and J genes are TRBV2 and TRBJ1-1, with D unresolved. V lost 11 bases and J lost 2, with 12 bases in between. Germline assignment: CDR1 SNHLY and CDR2 FYNNEI. The CDR3 is 12 amino acids. CDR3 bases: TGTGCCGGAGGGCGAATTAACACTGAAGCTTTCTTT. This codes for CAGGRINTEAFF. Full variable domain (missing parts from reference TRBV2 and TRBJ1-1): EPEVTQTPSHQVTQMGQEVILRCVPISNHLYFYWYRQILGQKVEFLVSFYNNEISEKSEIFDDQFSVERPDGSNFTLKIRSTKLEDSAMYFCAGGRINTEAFFGQGTRLTVV.

This clone was observed once. The genes are TRBV4-3 and TRBJ1-3; TRBD1 matches at 7 bases. Germline V gene lookup returns CDR1 LGHNA and CDR2 YSLEER. The V gene end was trimmed by 0 bases and the J gene end by 5 bases; junction bases not matched to a gene: 4. This CDR3 spans 15 amino acids. For the CDR3, the DNA is TGCGCCAGCAGCCAAGAAAGGGGGCTGAGAAACACCATATATTTT. It codes for CASSQERGLRNTIYF.

J is TRBJ1-2 and V is TRBV3-1 (or the pseudogene TRBV3-2), with 9 bases that match TRBD1. This CDR3 is built from 16 residues. Germline CDR1 and CDR2: LGHDT and YNNKEL (reference sequence). The V segment lost 4 bases and the J segment 8 bases; nucleotides outside the gene matches: 14. CDR3 region: CASSRGQGTITRGYTF. In DNA, the CDR3 is TGTGCCAGCAGCCGCGGACAGGGGACTATTACTAGGGGCTACACCTTC.

The chain joins TRBV15 to TRBJ1-1; perhaps TRBD1 as D (5 bases). V lost 6 bases to trimming and J lost 4 bases, with 15 bases between them. Germline V lookup: CDR1 LNHNV, CDR2 YYDKDF (reference sequence). The CDR3 sequence is 14 residues long. CDR3 sequence (DNA): TGTGCCACCAGGTCCTCGGGGGGTTCCACTGAAGCTTTCTTT. This encodes CATRSSGGSTEAFF. Together with reference TRBV15 and TRBJ1-1, the CDR3 gives the full variable domain: DAMVIQNPRYQVTQFGKPVTLSCSQTLNHNVMYWYQQKSSQAPKLLFHYYDKDFNNEADTPDNFQSRRPNTSFCFLDIRSPGLGDTAMYLCATRSSGGSTEAFFGQGTRLTVV.

In its sample, this clone was seen a few times. The chain employs TRBV6-6 and TRBJ1-2; no clear D. The germline V gene has CDR1 MNHNY and CDR2 SVGAGI (reference sequence). This CDR3 spans 15 amino acids. Between the trimmed V and J ends, which lost 7 bases and 0 bases, there was a span of 15 bases. The CDR3 loop reads CASIPSGFSNYGYTF. In DNA form, the CDR3 reads TGTGCCAGCATTCCCTCAGGCTTCTCTAACTATGGCTACACCTTC.

V usage is TRBV7-7 and J usage is TRBJ1-2; 9 positions match TRBD1. The CDR3 spans 15 residues. From germline, CDR1 is SSHAT and CDR2 FNYEAQ (reference sequence). Trimming took 5 bases from V and 1 from J; bases not matched to a gene: 5. CDR3 amino acids: CASSRDRESNYGYTF. CDR3 in DNA: TGTGCCAGCAGCCGGGACAGGGAGAGTAACTATGGCTACACCTTC.

The CDR3 sequence is CASSLVPGVNTGELFF. The CDR3, as DNA: TGCGCCAGCAGCTTGGTGCCAGGGGTGAACACCGGGGAGCTGTTTTTT. The chain is built from TRBV5-1 and TRBJ2-2, with a weak D call TRBD1 (6 bases). Germline CDR1 is SGHRS and CDR2 is YFSETQ. The germline V and J ends were trimmed by 0 bases and 1 base, with 10 bases remaining between them. CDR3 length equals 16 residues.

This chain uses TRBV10-1 with TRBJ1-6; D not resolved. Germline CDR1 reads WNHNN; CDR2 reads SYGVQD (reference sequence). The CDR3 has 14 amino acids. The germline V and J ends were trimmed by 8 bases and 5 bases, with 13 bases remaining between them. The CDR3: CASLYPKNNSPLHF. The CDR3 DNA is TGCGCCAGCCTATACCCGAAGAATAATTCACCCCTCCACTTT.

The CDR3 sequence: CASSQLRQAGNQPQHF. The CDR3, as DNA: TGTGCCAGCAGCCAGTTGAGACAGGCTGGTAATCAGCCCCAGCATTTT. The genes are TRBV9 and TRBJ1-5; possibly TRBD1 for D (6 bases). Germline CDR1 is SGDLS and CDR2 is YYNGEE. This CDR3 is built from 16 residues. Trimming removed 4 bases at V and 4 bases at J, with 18 bases between.

The rearrangement links TRBV2 to TRBJ1-2; possible D gene TRBD1, 6 bases. CDR3 length: 15 residues. Germline V CDR1 and CDR2: SNHLY, FYNNEI. V was trimmed by 2 bases and J by 3 bases, leaving 13 bases between them. The CDR3 region is CASSEMGAGYYGYTF. In nucleotides, the CDR3 is TGTGCCAGCAGTGAAATGGGGGCGGGCTACTATGGCTACACCTTC.

This chain joins TRBV29-1 and TRBJ1-1; D not resolved. V lost 4 bases, J lost 5 bases, and 5 bases lay in between. This CDR3 spans 10 amino acids. CDR1 is SQVTM and CDR2 is ANQGSEA in the germline V gene. Here the CDR3 DNA reads TGCAGCGTTGGGAGGACTGAAGCTTTCTTT. This gives the protein CSVGRTEAFF. The whole variable domain, remainder taken from reference TRBV29-1 and TRBJ1-1, is SAVISQKPSRDICQRGTSLTIQCQVDSQVTMMFWYRQQPGQSLTLIATANQGSEATYESGFVIDKFPISRPNLTFSTLTVSNMSPEDSSIYLCSVGRTEAFFGQGTRLTVV.

V usage is TRBV5-1 and J usage is TRBJ2-7; perhaps TRBD2 as D (6 bases). Germline V gene lookup returns CDR1 SGHRS and CDR2 YFSETQ. V was shortened by 4 bases and J by 4 bases, with 9 bases between the two germline ends. The CDR3 contains 12 residues. The CDR3 DNA sequence: TGCGCCAGCAGCGCCGGGACTTACGAGCAGTACTTC. It codes for CASSAGTYEQYF.

The rearrangement uses TRBV27 and TRBJ2-6, with 9 nucleotides matching TRBD1. Germline lookup yields CDR1 MNHEY and CDR2 SMNVEV (reference sequence). This CDR3 spans 18 amino acids. Trimming cost V 5 bases and J 3 bases; bases outside gene matches: 11. CDR3 residues: CASSIFPGQGGGANVLTF. The CDR3 DNA sequence: TGTGCCAGCAGTATCTTCCCGGGACAGGGAGGTGGGGCCAACGTCCTGACTTTC.

V gene TRBV5-6 combines with J gene TRBJ2-5; the match to TRBD1 covers 11 bases. Germline V gene lookup returns CDR1 SGHDT and CDR2 YYEEEE. J was trimmed by 3 bases and V by 3 bases; bases with no gene match: 1. The CDR3 loop spans 14 amino acids. CDR3 bases: TGTGCCAGCAGCTGGGGACAGGGGGAAGAGACCCAGTACTTC. It codes for CASSWGQGEETQYF. The whole variable domain, filled in from reference TRBV5-6 and TRBJ2-5, reads DAGVTQSPTHLIKTRGQQVTLRCSPKSGHDTVSWYQQALGQGPQFIFQYYEEEERQRGNFPDRFSGHQFPNYSSELNVNALLLGDSALYLCASSWGQGEETQYFGPGTRLLVL.

This clone was picked up one time. The gene calls are TRBV27 and TRBJ1-1, with D uncertain. Germline V gene sequence: CDR1 MNHEY, CDR2 SMNVEV (reference sequence). The CDR3 covers 14 residues. Trimming took 4 bases from V and 2 from J, leaving 11 bases between them. CDR3 in amino acids: CASSSAGLNTEAFF. DNA for the CDR3: TGTGCCAGCAGTTCGGCAGGACTAAACACTGAAGCTTTCTTT.

This clone was observed a handful of times. The rearrangement uses TRBV6-5 and TRBJ1-6; D is unresolved. Per germline, CDR1 MNHEY and CDR2 SVGAGI. The V end lost 5 bases, the J end lost 4 bases, and 12 bases lay between the germline ends. The CDR3 runs to 15 residues. The DNA of the CDR3 is TGTGCCAGCAGTAAATCCCTACGATATAATTCACCCCTCCACTTT. It specifies CASSKSLRYNSPLHF.

The V and J genes are TRBV3-1 (or the pseudogene TRBV3-2) and TRBJ2-1, with a possible D match to TRBD1 (5 bases). V lost 4 bases and J 6 bases, leaving 13 bases between the germline ends. Per the germline V gene, CDR1 is LGHDT and CDR2 is YNNKEL (reference sequence). The CDR3 spans 14 residues. CDR3 protein: CASSLMTQGNEQFF. The CDR3, as DNA: TGTGCCAGCAGCCTAATGACTCAGGGCAATGAGCAGTTCTTC.

The chain uses TRBV5-7 and TRBJ2-1, with 9 bases aligning to TRBD2. Being an ORF, TRBV5-7 has a function that is uncertain. Losses at the gene ends were 4 bases for V and 2 bases for J; bases not matched to a gene: 16. The CDR3 loop spans 19 amino acids. The CDR3 loop is CASSPNLRGGGRPYNEQFF. The CDR3 coding sequence is TGTGCCAGCAGCCCAAATCTGCGGGGGGGCGGGCGCCCCTACAATGAGCAGTTCTTC.

V is TRBV2 and J is TRBJ2-2; D perhaps matches TRBD2 (5 bases). Deletions cut 6 bases from V and 0 bases from J, with 11 bases between. The CDR3 runs to 15 residues. Germline V CDR1 and CDR2: SNHLY, FYNNEI. The CDR3 loop reads CASRRENSNTGELFF. CDR3 bases: TGTGCCAGCAGGAGGGAGAATTCGAACACCGGGGAGCTGTTTTTT.

The V gene is TRBV18, the J gene TRBJ1-5; D uncertain. V shed 2 bases and J shed 5 bases, with 7 bases lying between them. There are 13 residues in the CDR3. CDR1 KGHSH and CDR2 LQKENI come from the germline V gene. This chain's CDR3 is CASSPANDQPQHF. The CDR3 DNA reads as TGTGCCAGCTCACCAGCGAACGATCAGCCCCAGCATTTT.

This chain joins TRBV18 and TRBJ1-5, with TRBD1 as a possible D gene (6 bases). The germline V gene encodes CDR1 KGHSH and CDR2 LQKENI. This CDR3 is built from 16 residues. Trimming cost V 2 bases and J 2 bases, with 13 bases left between them. The CDR3 region is CASSPGSGAGNQPQHF. The DNA for the CDR3 is TGTGCCAGCTCACCAGGGTCAGGGGCAGGCAATCAGCCCCAGCATTTT.

The chain uses TRBV15 and TRBJ2-7; tentative D call: TRBD1 (5 bases). This CDR3 is built from 13 residues. Germline loops: CDR1 LNHNV, CDR2 YYDKDF (reference sequence). Trimming left V 3 bases short and J 3 bases short, with 9 bases between. This CDR3 is CATSSGQGYEQYF. The DNA of the CDR3 is TGTGCCACCAGCAGTGGCCAGGGCTACGAGCAGTACTTC.

The rearrangement joins TRBV3-1 (or the pseudogene TRBV3-2) to TRBJ2-1; a possible D gene is TRBD2 (7 bases). Trimming cost V 1 base and J 6 bases, with 19 bases left between them. From germline, CDR1 is LGHDT and CDR2 YNNKEL (reference sequence). The CDR3 is 17 residues long. In nucleotides, the CDR3 is TGTGCCAGCAGCCAAGTGGGGGGGGCAGGGGCAGGCAATGAGCAGTTCTTC. Encoded protein: CASSQVGGAGAGNEQFF.

V usage is TRBV12-3 or TRBV12-4 and J usage is TRBJ1-6; 8 nucleotides match TRBD1. Trimming cost V 6 bases and J 13 bases; bases outside gene matches: 8. This CDR3 spans 13 amino acids. CDR3 in amino acids: CASSPRDRGPLHF. The CDR3 coding sequence is TGTGCCAGCAGCCCCCGCGACAGGGGTCCCCTCCACTTT.

The V and J genes are TRBV7-2 and TRBJ2-3; D uncertain. This CDR3 is 13 amino acids long. Between the trimmed V and J ends, which lost 6 bases and 2 bases, there was a span of 9 bases. The germline CDR1 and CDR2 sequences are SGHTA and FQGNSA. CDR3 bases: TGTGCCAGCAGACAGTCGAACACAGATACGCAGTATTTT. This encodes CASRQSNTDTQYF.

This chain connects TRBV13 to TRBJ1-1, with a tentative D call TRBD1 (5 bases). The germline V gene has CDR1 PRHDT and CDR2 FYEKMQ (reference sequence). The CDR3 contains 13 residues. V dropped 3 bases and J dropped 5 bases, with 10 bases sitting between them. CDR3 sequence: CASSFWGGTEAFF. The CDR3 region has the DNA TGTGCCAGCAGCTTTTGGGGGGGTACTGAAGCTTTCTTT.